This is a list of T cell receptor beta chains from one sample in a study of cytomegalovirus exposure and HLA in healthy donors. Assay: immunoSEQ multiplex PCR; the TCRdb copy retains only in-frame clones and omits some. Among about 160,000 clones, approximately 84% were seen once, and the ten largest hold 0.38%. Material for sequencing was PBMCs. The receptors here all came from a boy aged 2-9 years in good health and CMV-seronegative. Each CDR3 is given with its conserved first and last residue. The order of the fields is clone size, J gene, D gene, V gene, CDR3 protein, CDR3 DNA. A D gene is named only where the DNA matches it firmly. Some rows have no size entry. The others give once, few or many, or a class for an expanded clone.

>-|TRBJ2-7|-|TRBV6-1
CASSEAEQALNEQYF
TGTGCCAGCAGTGAAGCGGAACAGGCATTGAACGAGCAGTACTTC
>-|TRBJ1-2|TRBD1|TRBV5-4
CASSLVFQGGGYTF
TGTGCCAGCAGCTTGGTGTTTCAGGGGGGAGGTTACACCTTC
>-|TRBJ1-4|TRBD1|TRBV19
CASSYYGTVGEKLFF
TGTGCCAGTAGTTACTACGGGACAGTGGGCGAAAAACTGTTTTTT
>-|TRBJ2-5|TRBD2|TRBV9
CASSVGIGGLAGGKYF
TGTGCCAGCAGCGTAGGGATTGGGGGCCTAGCGGGCGGAAAGTACTTC
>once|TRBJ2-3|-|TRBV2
CANRGGDDGDTQYF
TGTGCCAACAGAGGGGGAGATGATGGAGATACGCAGTATTTT
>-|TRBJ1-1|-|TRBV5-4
CASSPIRGNTEAFF
TGTGCCAGCAGCCCCATTCGGGGGAACACTGAAGCTTTCTTT
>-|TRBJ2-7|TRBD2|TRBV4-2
CASSQSEGLAVYEQYF
TGTGCCAGCAGCCAATCCGAGGGACTAGCTGTCTACGAGCAGTACTTC
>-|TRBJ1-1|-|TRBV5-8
CASSLGGGVDDAEAFF
TGTGCCAGCAGCTTGGGTGGGGGCGTGGACGACGCTGAAGCTTTCTTT
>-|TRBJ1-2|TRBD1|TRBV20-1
CSAGTGGGYTF
TGCAGTGCTGGGACAGGGGGTGGCTACACCTTC
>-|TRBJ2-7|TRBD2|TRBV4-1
CASSQDVWASGRSYEQYF
TGCGCCAGCAGCCAAGACGTTTGGGCTAGCGGGAGGTCTTACGAGCAGTACTTC
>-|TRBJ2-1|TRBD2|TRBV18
CASSPPLGLEVQEQFF
TGTGCCAGCTCACCACCGTTGGGACTAGAGGTTCAGGAGCAGTTCTTC
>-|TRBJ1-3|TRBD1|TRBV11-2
CASSLYRDSDSGNTIYF
TGTGCCAGCAGTCTATACCGGGACAGTGACTCTGGAAACACCATATATTTT
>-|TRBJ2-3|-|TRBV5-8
CASSPDKPDTQYF
TGTGCCAGCAGCCCGGACAAACCAGATACGCAGTATTTT
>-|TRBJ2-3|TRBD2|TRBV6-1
CASSEELQAGGAPQYF
TGTGCCAGCAGTGAAGAGCTACAAGCGGGAGGTGCTCCGCAGTATTTT
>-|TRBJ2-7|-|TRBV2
CASTARRGLQSYEQYF
TGTGCCAGCACCGCCAGGCGGGGACTCCAGTCCTACGAGCAGTACTTC
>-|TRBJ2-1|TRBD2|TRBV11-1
CASSSLAGGPFEQFF
TGTGCCAGCAGCTCACTAGCGGGAGGGCCGTTTGAGCAGTTCTTC
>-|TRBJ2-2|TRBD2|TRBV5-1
CASSLSRTSGSRANTGELFF
TGCGCCAGCAGCTTGTCTCGGACTAGCGGGAGCCGTGCGAACACCGGGGAGCTGTTTTTT
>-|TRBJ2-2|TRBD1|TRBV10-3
CAISLGTGLAGELFF
TGTGCCATCAGTCTCGGGACAGGGCTGGCCGGGGAGCTGTTTTTT
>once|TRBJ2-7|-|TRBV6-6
CASSFLRATSYEQYF
TGTGCCAGCAGTTTCTTAAGAGCGACCTCCTACGAGCAGTACTTC
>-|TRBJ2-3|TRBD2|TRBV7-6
CASSLGRGVAGAVDTQYF
TGTGCCAGCAGCTTAGGCCGGGGGGTAGCGGGAGCGGTAGATACGCAGTATTTT